The table lists the clone carrying this T cell receptor beta chain with a count of one. This sample is drawn from a study of blood T cell repertoires in COVID-19. The overall study: PBMCs, B-cell-depleted T cells, or T cells provided the cDNA or gDNA that made up the material.

Authors' data handling: Scientists estimated how many nucleated cells there were by amplifying reference gene primers. The repertoire was sequenced with immunoSEQ multiplex PCR; TCRdb's copy has only in-frame clones and lacks some. That table is the source of V, J and clone size, and D and trimming were worked out from the DNA. This sample has about 140,000 clones, with approximately 78% found just once. CDR3 length: 15 amino acids. The germline CDR1 and CDR2 sequences are LNHDA and SQIVND (reference sequence). Trimming removed 5 bases from V and 0 bases from J, with 8 bases in between. This clonotype was sampled from an elderly woman with acute or convalescent COVID-19. The chain has TRBV19 and TRBJ1-6; possibly TRBD1 for D (6 bases). The sequencing input was peripheral blood. The CDR3 reads CASSSDSSYNSPLHF. Written as DNA, the CDR3 is TGTGCCAGTAGTTCGGACAGCTCCTATAATTCACCCCTCCACTTT.